This T cell receptor beta chain was identified in a study of blood T cell repertoires in COVID-19. V lost 4 bases, J lost 7 bases, and 10 bases lay in between. This CDR3 comprises 12 residues. Germline V gives CDR1 LGHDT, CDR2 YNNKEL (reference sequence). Recovery meant two consecutive negative NP/OP PCR tests, professional clearance, or resolved symptoms. In the source study's methods: Reference gene primers were amplified, and this amplification served to estimate nucleated cell counts. Sequencing used immunoSEQ multiplex PCR; TCRdb keeps in-frame clones, though not all of them. Clone size and V and J calls were adopted from that table, with D and trimming inferred from the DNA. The data show some 250,000 clones, about 89% seen once.

The J gene is TRBJ1-1, the V gene TRBV3-1 (or the pseudogene TRBV3-2); unclear D gene. Material: PBMCs or T cells enriched from blood (not recorded which). The TCR originated in a man aged 40-49 years who had recovered from COVID-19. CDR3 region: CASSPSSREAFF. CDR3 nucleotide sequence: TGTGCCAGCAGCCCAAGTAGCCGTGAAGCTTTCTTT.